This TCR beta chain was found in a study of memory CD8 T cells in hepatitis C reinfection. Study at large: Samples at peak reinfection came 3 to 8 weeks post-detection.

The time point was: peak reinfection, 3 to 8 weeks after reinfection detection. The sorted cells went straight to TCR sequencing with no prior in vitro expansion. The Montreal HEPCO cohort supplied donors who inject drugs. At all three reinfection time points, viable CD3+ CD8+ CD45RO- cells from a couple of donors served as controls. There are 21 residues in the CDR3. Germline V gene sequence: CDR1 LGHNA, CDR2 YSLEER. V trimming: 1 base; J trimming: 8 bases; junction bases outside the gene matches: 19. Here immunoSEQ multiplex PCR was the method, and the copy in TCRdb shows in-frame clones only, minus some. Of under 50,000 clones listed, roughly 90% are singletons.

Sample: naive CD8+ T cells sorted from blood. The TCR originated in a man aged 18 to 35 with hepatitis C virus infection. The J gene is TRBJ2-1, the V gene TRBV4-3, with TRBD2 matching 14 bases. CDR3 bases: TGCGCCAGCAGCCAAGCCCCACCGGGACTAGCGGGGGCGAACGCGGAGGATGAGCAGTTCTTC. Translated, it gives CASSQAPPGLAGANAEDEQFF.